This TCR beta chain was identified during a study of cytomegalovirus exposure and HLA in healthy donors (dated by TCRdb to about 2017). For context, the study as a whole: An earlier analysis of several hundred of the donors reported 250 to 300 Gb of sequence data and roughly 110 million unique TCR beta sequences from 190 million or so T cells. Alongside the repertoire data, information on donor age, sex, ethnicity and CMV serostatus was compiled. The genetic ancestry cluster associated with self-reported Caucasian donors included 81% of the 300 to 400 genotyped donors. To predict cytomegalovirus infection status, the study combined high-throughput TCR immunosequencing, statistical association of individual TCRs with disease status, and machine learning. Typing coverage differed by locus: A, B, C, DRB1 and DQB1 were typed in about 620-640 donors, DQA1 in 500 to 550, DPA1 in around 600, and DPB1 in approximately 450. Besides the first cohort of 500 to 700 subjects, a separate validation cohort made up of over 100 different subjects was used. In a later analysis, previously published TCR beta repertoires from roughly 710 donors were re-analyzed and high-resolution HLA genotyping was added so that TCR occurrence patterns could be studied. Both class I and class II loci were covered by HLA typing, at four-digit resolution. An earlier analysis of 587 of the donors applied high-throughput TCR beta sequencing to assess whether each TCR beta V gene segment acted as functional or pseudogenic. The study aimed to test whether cataloging public T cell receptors could reveal signatures of past pathogen exposure. In the later analysis, no new phenotypic data were used to find candidate immune exposures; instead, reliance was placed on TCR beta sequences and their occurrence across donors. Several DR-DQ haplotypes were treated as single units for association and clustering because of strong linkage in the cohort. An early release that covered about 600 HLA-typed donors contained approximately 290 gigabases of sequencing data and around 85 million unique TCR sequences. A later genetic analysis took genome-wide SNP genotypes for about three fifths of the 666 donors and used that subset as a discovery cohort. Using immunosequencing, the study profiled T cell repertoires from some 670 subjects and related those repertoires to cytomegalovirus serostatus. All discovery cohort repertoires had been generated using a single sequencing platform. Among some 410 genotyped donors of the cohort, an average of roughly 230,000 unique TCR beta nucleotide sequences was sequenced per donor, of which about 19% were non-productive. Broad study findings and their caveats: In an earlier analysis of 587 of the donors, most TCR beta V segments were observed in productive rearrangements about 87% or about 30% of the time, broadly matching IMGT annotations. The earlier analysis of some 560 of the donors excluded approximately 17 rarely observed V segments, including chromosome 9 orphons, because counts were too low. Some IMGT-functional V segments, including TRBV6-2 and TRBV6-3, could not be told apart with the 87-base-pair reads, so those segments were excluded. An association between a missense DCLRE1C variant and V-gene and J-gene trimming of TCR beta chains was found in a later genetic analysis and replicated in an independent cohort. Most CMV-associated TCR beta chains appeared to be HLA-restricted in a later analysis, and the HLA associations seemed to be driven largely by CMV exposure. A total of fewer than 200 TCR beta chains were listed by the study as associated with cytomegalovirus. The authors suggested that the approach could potentially be generalized to other disease states and immunological phenotypes. Because HLA typing was unavailable for some donors at each locus, only the typed subset was used in association tests. Compared with the roughly 700-donor mean, donors in an Asian-associated ancestry cluster had fewer N-insertions in productive TCRs, according to a later genetic analysis. Correlated functional status among segregating V segments might be attributable to linkage disequilibrium, but an unknown experimental factor could not be ruled out. Specific HLA alleles were associated with 15,000 to 20,000 TCR beta sequences at a false discovery rate of 0.05 in a later analysis. A further reported finding was that TCR beta sequences accurately predicted the HLA-A and HLA-B alleles for most subjects in the first cohort. In a later analysis, several top co-occurrence clusters were reported to appear linked to parvovirus B19, influenza, CMV and Epstein-Barr virus. According to a later analysis, TCR association rates differed among HLA loci, with DRB1 alleles showing the most associated TCRs and HLA-C alleles showing the fewest. Across donors, most TCR sequences were observed very rarely, whereas some public TCRs were present in many individuals. In both the original and validation cohorts, the classifier was reported to diagnose cytomegalovirus status with high specificity and sensitivity. The only immune exposure information available for the cohort was CMV serostatus. The sequencing pipeline was judged likely to have produced a cluster of highly shared sequence variants as a technical artifact. Sequencing depth was assumed to be roughly uniform across donors in the presence/absence analyses, though that assumption may not hold. Strong co-occurrence of HLA alleles, especially DR and DQ, made assigning TCR associations to individual alleles difficult. Only TCR beta chains were sequenced in this cohort, and the absence of alpha or paired-chain data limited detectable features. A few of the identified cytomegalovirus-associated TCR beta chains were confirmed in vitro to be specific for cytomegalovirus antigens. In a later analysis, HLA-associated TCR beta chains showed more clonal expansion and lower generation probabilities than non-associated chains that were equally common.

Receptors were amplified or captured by the immunoSEQ multiplex PCR assay. For the multiplex PCR, a mixture combining 60 forward primers for TCR Vbeta segments and 13 reverse primers for TCR Jbeta segments was used. The CDR3 region of rearranged TCR beta genes was amplified from genomic DNA with a multiplex PCR assay. Amplified TCR beta libraries were sequenced as 87-base-pair reads on the Illumina HiSeq System. The authors processed their data as follows. Across the 600 to 700 repertoires, a later analysis counted tens of millions of unique TCR beta chains, around 11 million of which were shared by at least two donors. Raw reads were error-corrected and collapsed into unique sequences by a nearest-neighbor algorithm in which closely related sequences were merged to remove PCR and sequencing errors. To assign V, D and J gene segments, CDR3 sequences were aligned to IMGT reference sequences. For a sequence to be retained, a match of at least six nucleotides was required to both a V gene segment and a J gene segment. A rearrangement was called productive if the CDR3 had no stop codons and remained in frame with V and J, and every other rearrangement was called non-productive. CDR3 was defined by IMGT convention, running from the second conserved V-encoded cysteine to the conserved J-encoded phenylalanine. Sequences without an unambiguous match to a single V gene segment were excluded from the earlier analysis of over 500 of the donors. In an earlier analysis of 500 to 750 of the donors, V segments were called functional above 56.7% productive rearrangements and were called segregating when the between-donor standard deviation exceeded 5%. A statistical classification framework was built for diagnosing cytomegalovirus status from the catalog of TCR beta chain sequences. In a later analysis, V and J genes were assigned by comparing TCR nucleotide sequences against IMGT/GENE-DB human TR gene sequences. A later analysis assigned CDR3 sequences and most-parsimonious VDJ recombination scenarios with the TCRdist pipeline. A later analysis defined each TCR beta chain by its CDR3 amino acid sequence plus V-gene family, and excluded reads lacking a unique V-gene family. As a way to deal with suspected cross-contamination and a sequencing artifact, a later analysis dropped hundreds of nucleotide sequences that were highly shared and had low generation probability. In a later analysis, a clonal expansion index for each public chain was calculated from normalized within-repertoire ranks of inferred template counts. Generation probabilities in a later analysis came from a VDJ recombination model fitted to out-of-frame rearrangements, and those results were checked against IGoR. A later analysis scored TCR-TCR, TCR-HLA and TCR-CMV co-occurrence with hypergeometric tests, applying a repertoire-size bias correction to TCR pairs. In a later analysis, false discovery rates were estimated by permuting HLA or CMV assignments 20 times. In a later analysis, co-occurring TCRs were grouped with DBSCAN, and TCRdist sequence similarity was added when clustering was performed within HLA-allele-positive subsets. For co-occurrence clustering, repertoires with fewer than 30,000 or more than 120,000 public chains were excluded, along with 5 or 6 repertoires with anomalous nucleotide sharing. The table comes from immuneACCESS by way of TCRdb, which keeps in-frame sequences with V and J called. Part of the clones is missing from these tables; in studies checked, under half for an unresolved V gene and the rest for unknown reasons. The DNA gave D and trimming, while V, J and clone size come from that table. The sample table records some 130,000 clones; over 60% of these occur just once. The ten largest clones capture 1.8% of the sample.

The cohort comprised fewer than 700 healthy bone marrow donors. At the time of sampling, all cohort members were nominally healthy, though unrecorded immune exposures were likely present. The donor tested CMV seropositive, placing the donor among the approximately 290 seropositive members of the cohort. Every donor gave a peripheral blood sample, and the peripheral blood mononuclear cells from that sample were used for TCR beta sequencing. Genomic DNA was extracted from the blood cell samples with the Qiagen DNeasy Blood Extraction Kit. This clone has just one count. Its antigen target is currently unknown. No base-level quality is on record; no much larger clone is a single base apart. From a lookup of the germline V gene, CDR1 and CDR2 are SNHLY and FYNNEI. Taken from cysteine to phenylalanine, the CDR3 has 12 residues. Only the CDR3 DNA is retained, 36 bases long and in frame from the first base. V is trimmed back by 6 bases and J by 8 bases, and the junction contains 3 bases that no gene match accounts for.

Recombination connected TRBV2 to TRBJ1-4, with 7 central nucleotides matching TRBD1. The TCR was taken from a female donor in good health and CMV-seropositive. The sample comprised PBMCs. Here is the DNA: TGTGCCAGCAGCCAGGGGGAAGAAAAACTGTTTTTT. Translated, this gives CASSQGEEKLFF.